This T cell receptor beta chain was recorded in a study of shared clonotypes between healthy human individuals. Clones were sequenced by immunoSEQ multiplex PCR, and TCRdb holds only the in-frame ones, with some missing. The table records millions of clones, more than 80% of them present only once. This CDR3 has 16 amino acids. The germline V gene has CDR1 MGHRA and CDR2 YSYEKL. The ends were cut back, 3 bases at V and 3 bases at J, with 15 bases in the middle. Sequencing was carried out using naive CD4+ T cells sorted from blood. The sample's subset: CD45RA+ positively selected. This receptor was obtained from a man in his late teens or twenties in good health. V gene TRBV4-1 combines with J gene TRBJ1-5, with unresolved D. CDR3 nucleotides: TGCGCCAGCAGCCATAGGGAGGTCCAGTACAATCAGCCCCAGCATTTT. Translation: CASSHREVQYNQPQHF.